The 13 T cell receptor beta chains given below trace back to one sample, sequenced in a study of cytomegalovirus exposure and HLA in healthy donors. 60 Vbeta and 13 Jbeta primers were used in PCR. Profiling relied on immunoSEQ multiplex PCR, and the TCRdb table lists in-frame clones only, not all of them. The table includes 120,000 to 150,000 clones, about three quarters detected once. Input material: PBMCs. Every receptor here comes from a female donor in good health and CMV-seronegative.

The CDR3 DNA reads as TGTGCCAGCAGAGAGGGGGCTCTGAACACTGAAGCTTTCTTT. Protein sequence: CASREGALNTEAFF. This chain links TRBV6-4 with TRBJ1-1; 7 nucleotides match TRBD1. CDR1 and CDR2 (germline): MRHNA, SNTAGT. V lost 6 bases and J lost 0; bases outside the gene matches: 4. The CDR3 is 14 residues long.

The chain recombines TRBV27 with TRBJ2-1; no clear D gene. Germline loops: CDR1 MNHEY, CDR2 SMNVEV (reference sequence). Between the trimmed V and J ends, which lost 5 bases and 0 bases, there was a span of 8 bases. CDR3 length: 14 amino acids. The CDR3 spells CASSPRSSYNEQFF. The CDR3 nucleotides read TGTGCCAGCAGTCCCCGGAGCTCCTACAATGAGCAGTTCTTC.

This clone was picked up a small number of times. This rearrangement joins TRBV25-1 to TRBJ2-1, with a tentative D call TRBD2 (5 bases). Per germline, CDR1 MGHDK and CDR2 SYGVNS. Trimming left V 3 bases short and J 9 bases short, with 18 bases between. The CDR3 runs 15 residues. The CDR3 DNA reads as TGTGCCAGCAGTGACCCAAATACTTCCGGGGTTGAGCAGTTCTTC. Residues: CASSDPNTSGVEQFF.

The chain employs TRBV9 and TRBJ1-2, with D perhaps TRBD1 (6 bases). V lost 4 bases, J lost 8 bases, and 36 bases lay in between. The CDR3 consists of 20 residues. Per germline, CDR1 SGDLS and CDR2 YYNGEE. CDR3 in amino acids: CASSPGGFMGTTPIIGGYTF. CDR3 sequence (DNA): TGTGCCAGCAGCCCCGGCGGTTTTATGGGGACAACTCCAATTATAGGGGGCTACACCTTC.

Note on this clone: The junction departs from the called germline gene at one end, perhaps through a read error. The chain couples TRBV6-1 to TRBJ1-1; TRBD1 agrees at 12 bases. Germline lookup yields CDR1 MNHNS and CDR2 SASEGT. The CDR3 extends over 16 amino acids. The CDR3 loop reads CASREGDRGQFTEAFF. The CDR3 DNA sequence: TGTGCCAGCAGGGAAGGGGACAGGGGGCAATTCACTGAAGCTTTCTTT.

The CDR3 nucleotides are TGTGCCAGCAGAATGAGCGGACTAGCTACCTACAATGAGCAGTTCTTC. Its translation: CASRMSGLATYNEQFF. The chain recombines TRBV5-8 with TRBJ2-1; 8 bases are shared with TRBD2. The CDR3 has 16 amino acids. V shed 5 bases, J shed 2 bases, and the junction held 9 bases outside the gene matches. In germline, CDR1 is SGHTS, CDR2 YDEGEE.

V usage is TRBV11-2 and J usage is TRBJ1-4; 11 positions match TRBD1. Germline-derived CDR1 and CDR2 are SGHAT and FQNNGV. V was clipped by 5 bases and J by 7 bases; unmatched bases: 3. This CDR3 has 14 residues. The CDR3 is CASSPDRGREKLFF. DNA of the CDR3: TGTGCCAGCAGCCCGGACAGGGGGCGTGAAAAACTGTTTTTT.

The CDR3 region is CASSQSAPPQRNEQFF. CDR3 coding DNA: TGTGCCAGCAGCCAGTCCGCGCCCCCCCAGCGGAATGAGCAGTTCTTC. The rearrangement links TRBV7-3 to TRBJ2-1, with D possibly being TRBD2 (5 bases). The CDR3 sequence is 16 residues long. Germline V lookup: CDR1 SGHTA, CDR2 FQGTGA. The ends were cut back, 5 bases at V and 7 bases at J, with 21 bases in the middle.

V usage is TRBV5-1 and J usage is TRBJ2-7; possible D gene TRBD2, 6 bases. The CDR3 has 14 amino acids. Germline CDR1 SGHRS, CDR2 YFSETQ. V shed 0 bases and J shed 7 bases, with 14 bases lying between them. CDR3 sequence reads: CASSLVGGRDEQYF. For the CDR3, the DNA is TGCGCCAGCAGCTTGGTGGGGGGACGTGATGAGCAGTACTTC. The entire variable domain, with the rest obtained from reference TRBV5-1 and TRBJ2-7, is as follows: KAGVTQTPRYLIKTRGQQVTLSCSPISGHRSVSWYQQTPGQGLQFLFEYFSETQRNKGNFPGRFSGRQFSNSRSEMNVSTLELGDSALYLCASSLVGGRDEQYFGPGTRLTVT.

There are a few counts of this clone. The chain joins TRBV6-6 to TRBJ1-1, with 8 nucleotides matching TRBD1. The germline gives CDR1 MNHNY, CDR2 SVGAGI (reference sequence). V shed 5 bases, J shed 6 bases, and the junction held 11 bases outside the gene matches. The CDR3 spans 15 residues. The CDR3 here is CASSKTGTGSPEAFF. DNA of the CDR3: TGTGCCAGCAGTAAAACCGGGACAGGATCCCCTGAAGCTTTCTTT.

On this clone: One junction end does not reproduce the germline sequence, and a read error may be involved. The rearrangement uses TRBV7-9 and TRBJ2-7, with D uncertain. CDR3 length: 11 residues. The germline V gene encodes CDR1 SEHNR and CDR2 FQNEAQ (reference sequence). CDR3 nucleotide sequence: TGTACCAGCAGCGCGGCCTACGAGCAGTACTTC. Translating gives CTSSAAYEQYF. Filled out from reference TRBV7-9 and TRBJ2-7, the complete variable domain reads DTGVSQNPRHKITKRGQNVTFRCDPISEHNRLYWYRQTLGQGPEFLTYFQNEAQLEKSRLLSDRFSAERPKGSFSTLEIQRTEQGDSAMYLCTSSAAYEQYFGPGTRLTVT.

Only a few counts were recorded for this clone. This chain links TRBV5-1 with TRBJ2-1; 7 bases agree with TRBD1. The CDR3 totals 15 residues. CDR1 is SGHRS, CDR2 YFSETQ, per germline. V gave up 2 bases and J gave up 6 bases; unmatched junction bases: 8. This chain's CDR3 is CASSLVTGLGNEQFF. The CDR3 coding sequence is TGCGCCAGCAGCTTAGTGACAGGGCTGGGCAATGAGCAGTTCTTC. Combining the CDR3 with reference TRBV5-1 and TRBJ2-1 gives the whole variable domain KAGVTQTPRYLIKTRGQQVTLSCSPISGHRSVSWYQQTPGQGLQFLFEYFSETQRNKGNFPGRFSGRQFSNSRSEMNVSTLELGDSALYLCASSLVTGLGNEQFFGPGTRLTVL.

The chain is built from TRBV4-1 and TRBJ2-5; TRBD2 matches at 8 bases. This CDR3 contains 18 residues. Looked up from germline, CDR1 is MGHRA and CDR2 is YSYEKL. V gave up 0 bases and J gave up 2 bases; unmatched junction bases: 11. The CDR3 sequence is CASSQDSSGSSYQETQYF. DNA of the CDR3: TGCGCCAGCAGCCAAGATTCAAGCGGGAGTTCGTATCAAGAGACCCAGTACTTC.